This TCR beta chain was profiled in a study of T cells after yellow fever vaccination. The study's findings and limits: Subsequent booster samples again held most clones from primary vaccination (around 96% CD4, 85% to 90% CD8). By day 5 rather than day 15, the secondary response had peaked, though it was weaker. High-abundance clonotypes from the bulk population could contaminate FACS-sorted repertoires.

The V and J ends lost 0 bases and 5 bases, in that order; junction bases with no gene match: 16. There are 20 residues in the CDR3. In germline, CDR1 is SGHAT, CDR2 FQNNGV. Universal primer sites and UMIs were introduced during 5'RACE template-switching synthesis of TCR cDNA. TCRdb re-derived calls from the 5' RACE reads in MiXCR, one entry per CDR3 protein. The sample includes 500,000 to 650,000 distinct CDR3 sequences, approximately 16% of them seen just once. A note on this clonotype: Antigen specificity is unknown.

This chain joins TRBV11-2 and TRBJ2-5, with TRBD2 matching 12 bases. The sequence was collected from a man between 18 and 35 years old who received the YFV17D yellow fever vaccine. This sample comprised PBMCs, obtained 4 to 6 days after the first yellow fever vaccination. The CDR3 region is CASSLEGPGTSGFITETQYF. The CDR3 region has the DNA TGTGCCAGCAGCTTAGAAGGCCCCGGGACTAGCGGGTTCATCACCGAGACCCAGTACTTC.